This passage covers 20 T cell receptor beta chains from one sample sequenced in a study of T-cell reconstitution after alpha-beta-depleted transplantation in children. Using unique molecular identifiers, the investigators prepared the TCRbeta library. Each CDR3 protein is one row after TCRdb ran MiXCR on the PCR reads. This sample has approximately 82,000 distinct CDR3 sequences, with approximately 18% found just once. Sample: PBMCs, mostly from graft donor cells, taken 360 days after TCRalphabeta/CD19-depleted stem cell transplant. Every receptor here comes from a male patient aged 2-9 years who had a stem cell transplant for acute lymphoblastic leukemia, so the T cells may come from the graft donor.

The CDR3 DNA reads as TGTGCCATCAGGGCCCCACTAGCGGGGGGGGCCTACGAGCAGTACTTC. Protein product: CAIRAPLAGGAYEQYF. The chain combines TRBV10-3 with TRBJ2-7; 13 nucleotides line up with TRBD2. V shed 6 bases and J 2 bases; nucleotides not matched to a gene: 7. This CDR3 spans 16 amino acids. Germline CDR1 is ENHRY and CDR2 is SYGVKD.

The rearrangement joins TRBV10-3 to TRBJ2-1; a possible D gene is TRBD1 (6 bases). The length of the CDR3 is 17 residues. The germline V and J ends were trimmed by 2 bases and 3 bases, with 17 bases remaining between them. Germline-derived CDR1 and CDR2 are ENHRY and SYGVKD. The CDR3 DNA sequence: TGTGCCATCAGTGAGCCCTACAGGGTTAGGGTCTACAATGAGCAGTTCTTC. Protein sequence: CAISEPYRVRVYNEQFF.

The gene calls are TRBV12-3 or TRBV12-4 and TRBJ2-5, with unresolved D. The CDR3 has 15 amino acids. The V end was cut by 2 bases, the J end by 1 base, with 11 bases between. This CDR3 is CASSLRPWGQETQYF. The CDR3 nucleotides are TGTGCCAGCAGTTTACGCCCTTGGGGCCAAGAGACCCAGTACTTC.

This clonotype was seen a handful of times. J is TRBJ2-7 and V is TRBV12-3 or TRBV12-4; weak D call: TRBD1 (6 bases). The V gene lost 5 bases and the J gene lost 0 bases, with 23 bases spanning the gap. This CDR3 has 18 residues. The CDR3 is CASSPIGGDRIISYEQYF. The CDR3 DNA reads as TGTGCCAGCAGTCCCATAGGCGGAGACAGGATCATCTCCTACGAGCAGTACTTC.

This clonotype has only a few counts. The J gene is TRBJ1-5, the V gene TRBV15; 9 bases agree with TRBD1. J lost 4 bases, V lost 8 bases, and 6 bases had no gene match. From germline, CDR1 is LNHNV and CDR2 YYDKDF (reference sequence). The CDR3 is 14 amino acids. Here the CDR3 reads CATSADRGNQPQHF. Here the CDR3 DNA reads TGTGCCACCTCGGCGGACAGGGGAAATCAGCCCCAGCATTTT.

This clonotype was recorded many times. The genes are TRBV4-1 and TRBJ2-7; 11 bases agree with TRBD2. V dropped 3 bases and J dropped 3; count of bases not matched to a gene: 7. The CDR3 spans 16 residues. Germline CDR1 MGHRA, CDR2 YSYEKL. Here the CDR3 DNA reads TGCGCCAGCAGCCAGGTCACTAGCGGGAGAAACTACGAGCAGTACTTC. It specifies CASSQVTSGRNYEQYF.

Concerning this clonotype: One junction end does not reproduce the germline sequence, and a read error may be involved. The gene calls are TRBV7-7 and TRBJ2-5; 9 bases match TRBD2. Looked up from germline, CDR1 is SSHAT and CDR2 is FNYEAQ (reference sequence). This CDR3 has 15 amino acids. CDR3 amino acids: CASSLGGSGRETQYF. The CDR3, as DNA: TGTGCTAGCAGCTTAGGCGGTAGCGGGAGAGAGACCCAGTACTTC. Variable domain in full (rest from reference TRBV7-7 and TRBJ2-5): GAGVSQSPRYKVTKRGQDVTLRCDPISSHATLYWYQQALGQGPEFLTYFNYEAQPDKSGLPSDRFSAERPEGSISTLTIQRTEQRDSAMYRCASSLGGSGRETQYFGPGTRLLVL.

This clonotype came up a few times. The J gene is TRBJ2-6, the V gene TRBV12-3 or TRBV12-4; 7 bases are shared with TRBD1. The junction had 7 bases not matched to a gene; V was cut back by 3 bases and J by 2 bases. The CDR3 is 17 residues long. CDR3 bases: TGTGCCAGCAGTTTGGTGACAGGGAGAACTGGGGCCAACGTCCTGACTTTC. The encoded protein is CASSLVTGRTGANVLTF.

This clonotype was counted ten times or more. The CDR3 DNA is TGTGCCAGCAGCTTAGCCGGGCCAACCACAGATACGCAGTATTTT. This codes for CASSLAGPTTDTQYF. The chain combines TRBV7-9 with TRBJ2-3; no clear D. Germline V CDR1 and CDR2: SEHNR, FQNEAQ (reference sequence). The CDR3 is 15 residues long. Trimming cost V 0 bases and J 2 bases, with 9 bases left between them.

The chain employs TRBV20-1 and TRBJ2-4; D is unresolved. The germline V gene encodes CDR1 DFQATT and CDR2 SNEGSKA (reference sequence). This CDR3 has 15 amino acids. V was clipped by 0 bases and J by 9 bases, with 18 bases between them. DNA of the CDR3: TGCAGTGCTAGAGATTTCCTGGGGTTCCGTGGCATTCAGTACTTC. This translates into CSARDFLGFRGIQYF.

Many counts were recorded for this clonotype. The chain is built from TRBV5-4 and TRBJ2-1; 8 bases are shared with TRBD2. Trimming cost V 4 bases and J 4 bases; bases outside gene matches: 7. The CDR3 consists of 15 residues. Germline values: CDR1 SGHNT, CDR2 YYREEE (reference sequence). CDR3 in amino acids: CASSGGLGPYNEQFF. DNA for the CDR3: TGTGCCAGCAGCGGGGGACTAGGGCCATACAATGAGCAGTTCTTC.

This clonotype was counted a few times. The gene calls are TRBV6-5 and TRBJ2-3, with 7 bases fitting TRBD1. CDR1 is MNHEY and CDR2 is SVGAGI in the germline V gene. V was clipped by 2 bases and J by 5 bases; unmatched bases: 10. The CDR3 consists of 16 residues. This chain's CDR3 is CASSYTTGRTQDTQYF. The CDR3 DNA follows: TGTGCCAGCAGTTACACGACAGGGCGTACCCAAGATACGCAGTATTTT.

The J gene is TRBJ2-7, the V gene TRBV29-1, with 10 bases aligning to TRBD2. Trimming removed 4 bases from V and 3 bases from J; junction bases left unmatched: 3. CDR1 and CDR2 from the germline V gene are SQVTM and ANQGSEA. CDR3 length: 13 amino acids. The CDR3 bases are TGCAGCGTTGTGGCTAGCGGGAGCTACGAGCAGTACTTC. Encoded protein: CSVVASGSYEQYF.

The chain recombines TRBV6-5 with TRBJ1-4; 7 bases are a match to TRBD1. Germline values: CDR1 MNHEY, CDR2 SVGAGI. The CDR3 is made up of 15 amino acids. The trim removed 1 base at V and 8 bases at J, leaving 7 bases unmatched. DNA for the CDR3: TGTGCCAGCAGTTACTTCCCAGGGGGTGGCGAAAAACTGTTTTTT. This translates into CASSYFPGGGEKLFF.

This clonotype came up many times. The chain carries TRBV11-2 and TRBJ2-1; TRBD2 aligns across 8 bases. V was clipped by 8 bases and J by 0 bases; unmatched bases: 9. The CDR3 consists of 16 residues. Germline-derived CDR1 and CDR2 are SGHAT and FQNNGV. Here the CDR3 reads CASGSRGGSSYNEQFF. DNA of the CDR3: TGTGCCAGCGGATCCCGCGGGGGGAGCTCCTACAATGAGCAGTTCTTC.

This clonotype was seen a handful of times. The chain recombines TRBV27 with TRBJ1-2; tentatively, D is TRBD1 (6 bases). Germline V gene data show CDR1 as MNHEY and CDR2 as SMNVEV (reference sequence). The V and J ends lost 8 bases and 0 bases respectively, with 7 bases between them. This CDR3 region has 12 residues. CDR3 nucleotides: TGTGCCAGCGGACAGACTAACTATGGCTACACCTTC. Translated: CASGQTNYGYTF.

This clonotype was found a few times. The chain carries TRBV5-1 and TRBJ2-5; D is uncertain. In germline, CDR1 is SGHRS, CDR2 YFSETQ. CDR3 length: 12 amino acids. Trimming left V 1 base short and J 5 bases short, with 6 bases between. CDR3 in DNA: TGCGCCAGCAGCTTGTTGACCGAGACCCAGTACTTC. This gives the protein CASSLLTETQYF.

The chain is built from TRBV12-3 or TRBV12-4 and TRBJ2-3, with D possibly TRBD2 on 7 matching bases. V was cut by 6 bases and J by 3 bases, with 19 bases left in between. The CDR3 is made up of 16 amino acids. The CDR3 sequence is CASSLKGGMWTDTQYF. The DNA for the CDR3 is TGTGCCAGCAGCCTCAAGGGGGGGATGTGGACAGATACGCAGTATTTT.

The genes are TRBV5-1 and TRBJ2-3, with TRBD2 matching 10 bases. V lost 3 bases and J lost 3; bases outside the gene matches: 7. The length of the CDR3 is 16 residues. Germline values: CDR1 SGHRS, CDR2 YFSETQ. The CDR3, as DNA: TGCGCCAGCAGCTCCTCCCCTAGCGGGAGTACAGATACGCAGTATTTT. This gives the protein CASSSSPSGSTDTQYF.

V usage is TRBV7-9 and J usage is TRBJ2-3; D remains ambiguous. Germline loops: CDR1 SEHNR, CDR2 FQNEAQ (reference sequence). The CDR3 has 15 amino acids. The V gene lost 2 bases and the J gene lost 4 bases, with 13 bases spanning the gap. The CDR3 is CASSLLPATPDTQYF. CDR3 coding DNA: TGTGCCAGCAGCTTACTCCCAGCAACTCCAGATACGCAGTATTTT.